This T cell receptor beta chain was recovered during a study of blood T cell repertoires in COVID-19 (dated by TCRdb to between 2020 and 2021). About the study as a whole: Collaborator samples came from the United States, Italy and Spain and covered acute and convalescent phases of COVID-19. The prospective study material was composed of cDNA or gDNA derived from T cells, B-cell-depleted T cells, or PBMCs. Deeply sampled blood TCRbeta repertoires from subjects exposed to, actively infected with, or recovered from COVID-19 were included in the dataset. The repertoires were released in a freely available public database meant as a resource for research on the immune response to SARS-CoV-2. The samples were drawn from two sources: the first 160 participants of the ongoing ImmuneRACE study, and 950 to 1,500 subjects contributed by 6 global collaborators. The sample metadata nearly always contained a de-identified subject ID, COVID-19 status, age in years and sex. Where HLA class I and class II types were available, the types were taken from metadata supplied by the sample provider, not from assay-based typing.

Each collaborating institution followed its own protocols to collect whole blood in K2EDTA tubes. Collaborator samples were shipped for TCRbeta analysis as frozen whole blood, isolated PBMCs, or DNA extracted from either sample type. TCRbeta CDR3 regions were amplified from genomic DNA using the immunoSEQ Assay, a bias-controlled multiplex PCR. The authors' analysis ran thus. The number of nucleated cells in each sample was estimated from the amplification of reference gene primers within the assay. To quantify the absolute abundance of each unique TCRbeta CDR3 rearrangement, sequence reads were collapsed and filtered. Productive Simpson clonality was computed per sample as the square root of Simpson's diversity index over productive rearrangements. Imported from immuneACCESS, the table was reduced by TCRdb to in-frame sequences with V and J called. These copies leave out some clones; in studies compared against another copy, an unresolved V gene accounts for under half, and the cause of the remainder is not known. Clone size and the V and J calls come from that table; the DNA yielded D and trimming. The sample table contains 150,000 to 200,000 clones; only one count was recorded for about 87% of them. Roughly 24% of the sample belongs to the ten largest clones.

Study-wide findings and limitations: How much clinical and demographic metadata was included differed by source and by participant, and the metadata was provided uncurated.

With regard to this clone: Its antigen remains undetermined. The input lacks base qualities; no much larger clone sits a single base away.

V and J lose 1 base and 4 bases, and a span of 13 bases separates them. Including the terminal cysteine and phenylalanine, the CDR3 comprises 15 residues. Only the CDR3 region is kept as DNA, spanning 45 bases read in frame from base 1. Reading the germline V gene gives CDR1 MDHEN and CDR2 SYDVKM. Material for sequencing was peripheral blood. The V gene is TRBV28 and the J gene is TRBJ1-2; TRBD1 is a weak D gene call, 5 bases matching. The receptor was derived from a man aged 55 to 69 with acute or convalescent COVID-19. The DNA sequence reads TGTGCCAGCAGTTTATTGGGTGGGCAGGGCTATGGCTACACCTTC. It specifies CASSLLGGQGYGYTF.